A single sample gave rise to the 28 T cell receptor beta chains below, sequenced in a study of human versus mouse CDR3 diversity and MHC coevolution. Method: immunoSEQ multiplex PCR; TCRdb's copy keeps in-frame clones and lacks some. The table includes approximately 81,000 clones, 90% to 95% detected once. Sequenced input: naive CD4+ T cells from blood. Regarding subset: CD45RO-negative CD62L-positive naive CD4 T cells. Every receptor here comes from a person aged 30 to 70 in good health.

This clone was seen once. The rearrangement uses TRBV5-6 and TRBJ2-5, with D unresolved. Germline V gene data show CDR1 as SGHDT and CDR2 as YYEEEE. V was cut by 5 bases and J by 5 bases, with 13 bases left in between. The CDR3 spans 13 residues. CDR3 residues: CASRRGTRETQYF. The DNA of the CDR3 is TGTGCCAGCAGACGAGGAACCCGGGAGACCCAGTACTTC.

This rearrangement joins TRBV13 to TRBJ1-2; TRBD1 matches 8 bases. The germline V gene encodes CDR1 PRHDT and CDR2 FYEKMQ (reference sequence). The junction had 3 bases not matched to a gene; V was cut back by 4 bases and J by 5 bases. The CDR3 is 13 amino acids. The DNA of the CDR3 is TGTGCCAGCAGCTCCCGGACAGGGTATGGCTACACCTTC. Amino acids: CASSSRTGYGYTF.

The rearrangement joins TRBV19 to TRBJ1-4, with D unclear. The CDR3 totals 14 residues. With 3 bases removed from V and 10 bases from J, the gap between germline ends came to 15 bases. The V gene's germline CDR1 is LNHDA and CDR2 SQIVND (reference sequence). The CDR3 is CASSIGWNVGKLFF. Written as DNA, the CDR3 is TGTGCCAGTAGTATCGGGTGGAATGTTGGAAAACTGTTTTTT.

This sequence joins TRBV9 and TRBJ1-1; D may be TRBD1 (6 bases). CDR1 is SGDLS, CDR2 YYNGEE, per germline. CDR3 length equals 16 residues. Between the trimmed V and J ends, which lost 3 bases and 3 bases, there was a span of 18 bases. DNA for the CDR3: TGTGCCAGCAGCGCTACCCCGGCAGGGGCGGACACTGAAGCTTTCTTT. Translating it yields CASSATPAGADTEAFF.

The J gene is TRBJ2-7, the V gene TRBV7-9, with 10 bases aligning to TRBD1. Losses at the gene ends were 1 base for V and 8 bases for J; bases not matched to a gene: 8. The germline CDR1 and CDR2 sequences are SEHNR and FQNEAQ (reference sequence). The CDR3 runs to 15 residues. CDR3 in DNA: TGTGCCAGCAGCTTAGAAGGGACAGGGGCTGACCAGCAGTACTTC. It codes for CASSLEGTGADQQYF.

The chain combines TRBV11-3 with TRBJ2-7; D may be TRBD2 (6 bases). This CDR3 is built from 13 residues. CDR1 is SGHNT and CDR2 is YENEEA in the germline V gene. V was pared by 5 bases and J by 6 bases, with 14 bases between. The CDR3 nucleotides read TGTGCCAGCAGCCTCCAGGAGGGTGCCGAGCAGTACTTC. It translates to CASSLQEGAEQYF. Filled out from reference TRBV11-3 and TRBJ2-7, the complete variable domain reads EAGVVQSPRYKIIEKKQPVAFWCNPISGHNTLYWYLQNLGQGPELLIRYENEEAVDDSQLPKDRFSAERLKGVDSTLKIQPAELGDSAVYLCASSLQEGAEQYFGPGTRLTVT.

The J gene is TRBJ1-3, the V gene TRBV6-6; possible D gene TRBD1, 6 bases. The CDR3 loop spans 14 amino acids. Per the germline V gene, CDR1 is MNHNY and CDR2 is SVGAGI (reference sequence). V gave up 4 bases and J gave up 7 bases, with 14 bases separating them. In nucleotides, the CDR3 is TGTGCCAGCAGTTCCCCGGACAGTCGTAACACCATATATTTT. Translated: CASSSPDSRNTIYF.

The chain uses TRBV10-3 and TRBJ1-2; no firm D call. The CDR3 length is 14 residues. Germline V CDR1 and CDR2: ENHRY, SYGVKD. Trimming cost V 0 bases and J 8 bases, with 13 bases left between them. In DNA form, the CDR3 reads TGTGCCATCAGTGAGTCAGAGGGTTCGGGGGGCTACACCTTC. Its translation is CAISESEGSGGYTF.

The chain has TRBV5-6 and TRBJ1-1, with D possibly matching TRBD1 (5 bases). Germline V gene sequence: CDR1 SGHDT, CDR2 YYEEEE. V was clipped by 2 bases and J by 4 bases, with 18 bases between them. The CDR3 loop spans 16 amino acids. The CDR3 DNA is TGTGCCAGCAGCTTTCAAGTGTCCAGGGATCTCACTGAAGCTTTCTTT. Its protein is CASSFQVSRDLTEAFF.

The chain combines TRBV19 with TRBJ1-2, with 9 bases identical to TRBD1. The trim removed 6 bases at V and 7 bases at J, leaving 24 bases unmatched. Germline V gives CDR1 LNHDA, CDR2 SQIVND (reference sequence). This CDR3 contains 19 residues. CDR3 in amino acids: CASRTIGESYRDRESGYTF. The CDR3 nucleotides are TGTGCCAGTAGAACTATCGGGGAATCTTACCGGGACAGGGAATCTGGCTACACCTTC.

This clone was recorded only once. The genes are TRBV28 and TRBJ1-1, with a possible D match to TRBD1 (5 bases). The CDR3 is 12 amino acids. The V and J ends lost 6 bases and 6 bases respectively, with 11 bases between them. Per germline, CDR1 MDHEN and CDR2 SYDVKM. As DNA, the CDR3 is TGTGCCAGCAGGGTGCTGACAGCTGAAGCTTTCTTT. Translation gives CASRVLTAEAFF.

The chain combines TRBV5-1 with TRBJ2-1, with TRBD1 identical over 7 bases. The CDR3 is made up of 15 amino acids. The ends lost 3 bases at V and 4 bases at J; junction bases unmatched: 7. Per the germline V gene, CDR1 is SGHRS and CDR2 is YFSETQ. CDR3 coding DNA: TGCGCCAGCAGCTCCTCGGGACAGCAATACAATGAGCAGTTCTTC. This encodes CASSSSGQQYNEQFF.

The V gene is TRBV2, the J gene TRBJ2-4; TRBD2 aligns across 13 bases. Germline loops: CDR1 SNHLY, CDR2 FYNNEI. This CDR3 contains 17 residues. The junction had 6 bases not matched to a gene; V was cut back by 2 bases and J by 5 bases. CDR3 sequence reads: CASSERGTSGVENIQYF. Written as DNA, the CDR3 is TGTGCCAGCAGTGAAAGAGGGACTAGCGGGGTGGAAAACATTCAGTACTTC. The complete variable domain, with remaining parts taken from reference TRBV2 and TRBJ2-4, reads EPEVTQTPSHQVTQMGQEVILRCVPISNHLYFYWYRQILGQKVEFLVSFYNNEISEKSEIFDDQFSVERPDGSNFTLKIRSTKLEDSAMYFCASSERGTSGVENIQYFGAGTRLSVL.

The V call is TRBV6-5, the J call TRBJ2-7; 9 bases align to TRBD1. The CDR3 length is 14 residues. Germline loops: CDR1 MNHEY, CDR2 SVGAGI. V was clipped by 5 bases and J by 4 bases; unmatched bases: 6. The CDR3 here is CASSRPGQGYEQYF. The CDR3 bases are TGTGCCAGCAGTCGACCGGGACAGGGTTACGAGCAGTACTTC.

The CDR3 DNA reads as TGTGCCAGCAGCCCACAGGGGGCGAACACTGAAGCTTTCTTT. It translates to CASSPQGANTEAFF. The chain couples TRBV7-2 to TRBJ1-1, with 9 nucleotides matching TRBD1. Germline-derived CDR1 and CDR2 are SGHTA and FQGNSA. The CDR3 is made up of 14 amino acids. The trim removed 5 bases at V and 1 base at J, leaving 2 bases unmatched.

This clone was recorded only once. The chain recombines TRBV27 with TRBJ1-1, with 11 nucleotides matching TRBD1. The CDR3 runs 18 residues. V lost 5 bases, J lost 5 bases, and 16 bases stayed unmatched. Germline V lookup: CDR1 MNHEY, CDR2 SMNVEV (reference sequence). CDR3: CASSPITPRTGGYTEAFF. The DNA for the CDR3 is TGTGCCAGCAGTCCAATTACTCCGAGGACAGGGGGCTATACTGAAGCTTTCTTT.

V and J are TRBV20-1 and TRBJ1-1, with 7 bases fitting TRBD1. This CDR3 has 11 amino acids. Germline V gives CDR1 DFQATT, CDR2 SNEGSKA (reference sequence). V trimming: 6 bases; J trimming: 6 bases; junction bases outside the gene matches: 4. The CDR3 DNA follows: TGCAGTGCCAGGGGGTACGCTGAAGCTTTCTTT. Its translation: CSARGYAEAFF.

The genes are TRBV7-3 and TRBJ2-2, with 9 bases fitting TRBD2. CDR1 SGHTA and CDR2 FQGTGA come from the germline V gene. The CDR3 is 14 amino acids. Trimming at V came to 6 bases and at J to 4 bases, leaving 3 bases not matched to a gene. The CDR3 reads CASRSLAGTGELFF. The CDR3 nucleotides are TGTGCCAGCAGATCACTAGCGGGCACCGGGGAGCTGTTTTTT.

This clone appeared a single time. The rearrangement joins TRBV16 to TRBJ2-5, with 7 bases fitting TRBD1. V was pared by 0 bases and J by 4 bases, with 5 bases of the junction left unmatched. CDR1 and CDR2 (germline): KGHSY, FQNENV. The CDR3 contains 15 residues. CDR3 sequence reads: CASSQSTGAGETQYF. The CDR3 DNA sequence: TGTGCCAGCAGCCAATCCACAGGGGCGGGAGAGACCCAGTACTTC. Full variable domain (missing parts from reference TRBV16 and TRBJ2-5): GEEVAQTPKHLVRGEGQKAKLYCAPIKGHSYVFWYQQVLKNEFKFLISFQNENVFDETGMPKERFSAKCLPNSPCSLEIQATKLEDSAVYFCASSQSTGAGETQYFGPGTRLLVL.

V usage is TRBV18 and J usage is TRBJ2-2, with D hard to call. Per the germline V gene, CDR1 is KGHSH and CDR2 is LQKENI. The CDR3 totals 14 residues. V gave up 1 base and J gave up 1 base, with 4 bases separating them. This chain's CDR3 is CASSPLRNTGELFF. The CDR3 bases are TGTGCCAGCTCACCACTGAGGAACACCGGGGAGCTGTTTTTT.

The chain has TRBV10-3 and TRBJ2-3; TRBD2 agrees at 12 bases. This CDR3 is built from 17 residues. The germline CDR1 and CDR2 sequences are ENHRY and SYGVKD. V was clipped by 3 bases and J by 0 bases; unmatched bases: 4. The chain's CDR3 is CAISDTSGGSSTDTQYF. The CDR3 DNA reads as TGTGCCATCAGTGATACTAGCGGGGGGAGTAGCACAGATACGCAGTATTTT.

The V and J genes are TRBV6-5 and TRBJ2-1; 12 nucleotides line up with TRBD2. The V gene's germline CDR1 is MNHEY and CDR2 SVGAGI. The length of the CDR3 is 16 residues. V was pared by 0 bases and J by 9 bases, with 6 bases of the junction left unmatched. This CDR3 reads CASSYSPTSGSGEQFF. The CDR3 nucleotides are TGTGCCAGCAGTTACTCACCGACTAGCGGGAGTGGTGAGCAGTTCTTC.

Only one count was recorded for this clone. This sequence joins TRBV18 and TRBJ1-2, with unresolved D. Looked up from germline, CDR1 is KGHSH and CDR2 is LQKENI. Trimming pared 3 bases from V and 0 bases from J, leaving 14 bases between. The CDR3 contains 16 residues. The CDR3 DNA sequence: TGTGCCAGCTCACCCGTGGAGGATACGTCTAACTATGGCTACACCTTC. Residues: CASSPVEDTSNYGYTF. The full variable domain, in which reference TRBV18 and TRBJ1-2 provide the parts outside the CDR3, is NAGVMQNPRHLVRRRGQEARLRCSPMKGHSHVYWYRQLPEEGLKFMVYLQKENIIDESGMPKERFSAEFPKEGPSILRIQQVVRGDSAAYFCASSPVEDTSNYGYTFGSGTRLTVV.

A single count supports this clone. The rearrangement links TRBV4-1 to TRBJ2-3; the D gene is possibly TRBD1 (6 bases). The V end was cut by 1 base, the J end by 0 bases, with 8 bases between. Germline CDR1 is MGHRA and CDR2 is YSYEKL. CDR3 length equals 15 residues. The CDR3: CASSQGGGSTDTQYF. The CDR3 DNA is TGCGCCAGCAGCCAAGGAGGGGGAAGCACAGATACGCAGTATTTT.

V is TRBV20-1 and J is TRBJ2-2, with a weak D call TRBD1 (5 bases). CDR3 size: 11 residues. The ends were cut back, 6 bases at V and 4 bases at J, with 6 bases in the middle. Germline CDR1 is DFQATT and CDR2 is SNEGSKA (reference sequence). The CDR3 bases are TGCAGTGCAGGGGTCACCGGGGAGCTGTTTTTT. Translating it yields CSAGVTGELFF.

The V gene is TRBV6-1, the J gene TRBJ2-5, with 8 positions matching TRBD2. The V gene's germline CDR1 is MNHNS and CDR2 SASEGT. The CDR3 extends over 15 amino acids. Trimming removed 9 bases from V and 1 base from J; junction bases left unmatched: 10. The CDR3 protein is CARRREGGLQETQYF. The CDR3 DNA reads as TGTGCCAGAAGACGGGAGGGGGGCCTCCAAGAGACCCAGTACTTC.

The chain's CDR3 is CASSERSGYSYEQYF. CDR3 nucleotide sequence: TGTGCCAGCAGCGAAAGATCAGGGTACAGCTACGAGCAGTACTTC. The chain is built from TRBV9 and TRBJ2-7, with a weak D call TRBD1 (5 bases). The CDR3 covers 15 residues. V was pared by 3 bases and J by 3 bases, with 16 bases between. The V gene's germline CDR1 is SGDLS and CDR2 YYNGEE.

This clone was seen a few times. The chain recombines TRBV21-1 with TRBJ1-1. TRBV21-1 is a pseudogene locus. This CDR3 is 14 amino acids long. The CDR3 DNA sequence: TGTGCCAGCAGCTTCAGGGAGGGTGACACTGAAGCTTTCTTT. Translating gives CASSFREGDTEAFF.